The entry below gives a single TCR beta chain sequence along with its context. Its antigen is still unknown. This record belongs to a study of cytotoxic CD8 clonotypes in ibrutinib-treated CLL. Turning to the study itself: Among responders, roughly 24 were partial and 2 complete; after median about 70 months, 14 stayed remitted and some 12 progressed. Samples had a mean of around 230,000 productive templates and tens of thousands of productive rearrangements.

Germline V CDR1 and CDR2: SNHLY, FYNNEI. The length of the CDR3 is 13 residues. J gave up 2 bases and V 5 bases, and 2 bases lay outside the gene matches. Findings and limits, study-wide: With treatment, public clonotypes, which were uncommon, either contracted or remained stable.

Sequencing was performed with immunoSEQ multiplex PCR; in TCRdb, only in-frame clones are kept and a portion is missing. Of some 200,000 clones listed, just under 80% are singletons. The J gene is TRBJ1-1, the V gene TRBV2; 7 positions match TRBD1. The sample here was PBMCs, taken after 12 months of ibrutinib treatment. This clonotype was sampled from a human donor with chronic lymphocytic leukemia. The CDR3 DNA is TGTGCCAGCAGTTACAGGGGAAACACTGAAGCTTTCTTT. Amino acid sequence: CASSYRGNTEAFF.